The clone carrying this TCR beta chain came up many times. A single record per CDR3 protein comes from TCRdb applying MiXCR to the 5' RACE reads. The table records 40,000 or so distinct CDR3 sequences, 4.8% of them present only once. Trimming pared 7 bases from V and 4 bases from J, leaving 16 bases between. There are 14 residues in the CDR3. These data are taken from a study of neurological immune-mediated disorders. The J gene is TRBJ1-2, the V gene TRBV12-3 or TRBV12-4, with a possible D match to TRBD1 (5 bases). This sequence originates from a man aged 18-30 years in good health. The specimen sequenced was CD4+ T cells from blood. This CDR3 reads CASTPRREAYGYTF. In DNA, the CDR3 is TGTGCCAGCACCCCCCGCAGGGAGGCCTATGGCTACACCTTC.